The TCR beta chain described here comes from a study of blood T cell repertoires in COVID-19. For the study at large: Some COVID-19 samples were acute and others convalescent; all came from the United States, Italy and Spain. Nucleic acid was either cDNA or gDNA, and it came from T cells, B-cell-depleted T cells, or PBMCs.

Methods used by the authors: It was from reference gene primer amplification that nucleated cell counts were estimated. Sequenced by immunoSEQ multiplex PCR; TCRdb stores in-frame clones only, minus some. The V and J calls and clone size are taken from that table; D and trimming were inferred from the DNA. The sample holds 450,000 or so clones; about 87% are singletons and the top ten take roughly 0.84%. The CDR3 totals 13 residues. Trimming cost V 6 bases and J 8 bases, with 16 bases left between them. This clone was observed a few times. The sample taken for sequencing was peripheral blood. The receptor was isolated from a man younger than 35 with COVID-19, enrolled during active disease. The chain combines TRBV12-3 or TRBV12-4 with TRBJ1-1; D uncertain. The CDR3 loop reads CASSMLGPEEAFF. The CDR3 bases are TGTGCCAGCAGCATGTTGGGCCCCGAAGAAGCTTTCTTT.